The 29 T cell receptor beta chains presented below share a single source sample, sequenced in a study of T cells in Graves' hyperthyroidism and ophthalmopathy. What was amplified from RNA transcripts were TCR beta CDR3 regions. Researchers ran a first-round RT-PCR on the TCR CDR3 using the HTBI primer set. TCRdb analysed the multiplex PCR reads with MiXCR anew, one entry per CDR3 protein. The data contain approximately 370,000 distinct CDR3 sequences, about a sixth of them singletons. Sequencing was carried out using blood. These receptors were collected from a woman in her 30s with Graves' hyperthyroidism that later progressed to Graves' ophthalmopathy.

This chain links TRBV28 with TRBJ2-7, with TRBD1 matching over 9 bases. The CDR3 is 17 amino acids. Germline assignment: CDR1 MDHEN and CDR2 SYDVKM. V shed 2 bases and J 5 bases; nucleotides not matched to a gene: 13. The CDR3: CASSLPSPGTGYHEQYF. The CDR3 nucleotides read TGTGCCAGCAGTTTACCTTCCCCCGGGACAGGGTACCACGAGCAGTACTTC.

This clonotype was observed a few times. A much larger clone is a single base away; this may be a read error. The chain joins TRBV5-1 to TRBJ2-7; TRBD1 matches 8 bases. This CDR3 has 15 residues. Germline V gene sequence: CDR1 SGHRS, CDR2 YFSETQ. Written as DNA, the CDR3 is TGCGCCAGCAGCTTGGACGGACAGGGAATCTACGAGCAGTGCTTC. Encoded protein: CASSLDGQGIYEQCF.

This clonotype was counted many times. The chain combines TRBV20-1 with TRBJ2-7; 7 bases are shared with TRBD2. This CDR3 has 15 amino acids. With 3 bases clipped from V and 5 bases from J, the junction kept 13 bases outside the gene matches. Germline-derived CDR1 and CDR2 are DFQATT and SNEGSKA (reference sequence). The CDR3 sequence is CSARGGAGEMDEQYF. In DNA, the CDR3 is TGCAGTGCTAGGGGAGGGGCGGGAGAAATGGACGAGCAGTACTTC.

This clonotype was seen a handful of times. The chain uses TRBV3-1 and TRBJ2-3, with 11 bases matching TRBD2. Germline values: CDR1 LGHDT, CDR2 YNNKEL (reference sequence). This CDR3 has 17 amino acids. After removal of 4 bases from V and 0 bases from J, the junction contained 6 bases not matched to a gene. The CDR3 DNA is TGTGCCAGCAGCCTAATAGGACTAGCGGGTAGCACAGATACGCAGTATTTT. Translating gives CASSLIGLAGSTDTQYF.

This sequence joins TRBV7-9 and TRBJ2-7; no firm D call. Trimming pared 0 bases from V and 2 bases from J, leaving 11 bases between. The CDR3 contains 15 residues. Germline lookup yields CDR1 SEHNR and CDR2 FQNEAQ (reference sequence). DNA for the CDR3: TGTGCCAGCAGCTTAGCGCCCAGCTTCACCTACGAGCAGTACTTC. Translation gives CASSLAPSFTYEQYF.

The chain couples TRBV28 to TRBJ2-1, with D possibly being TRBD2 (6 bases). Germline V gene lookup returns CDR1 MDHEN and CDR2 SYDVKM. V was pared by 1 base and J by 8 bases, with 15 bases between. This CDR3 comprises 15 residues. The CDR3 loop is CASSLFAGSFYEQFF. CDR3 nucleotide sequence: TGTGCCAGCAGTTTATTCGCGGGATCCTTTTATGAGCAGTTCTTC.

The chain uses TRBV6-1 and TRBJ1-3, with 8 bases aligning to TRBD1. CDR1 is MNHNS, CDR2 SASEGT, per germline. The CDR3 sequence is 14 residues long. With V trimmed by 6 bases and J by 7 bases, 8 bases remained unmatched. For the CDR3, the DNA is TGTGCCAGCAGCTTGGACAGGGTCGGGAACACCATATATTTT. Its translation: CASSLDRVGNTIYF.

V usage is TRBV20-1 and J usage is TRBJ2-5; D is uncertain. Trimming shortened V by 1 base and J by 2 bases, and 8 bases separated the two germline ends. CDR1 is DFQATT, CDR2 SNEGSKA, per germline (reference sequence). This CDR3 is built from 13 residues. The CDR3 DNA follows: TGCAGTGCTAGAGGGGCAGGTCAAGAGACCCAGTACTTC. It yields the protein CSARGAGQETQYF.

The chain employs TRBV10-3 and TRBJ1-2; D ambiguous. The V end was cut by 6 bases, the J end by 2 bases, with 13 bases between. The CDR3 has 14 residues. Per the germline V gene, CDR1 is ENHRY and CDR2 is SYGVKD. The CDR3 DNA follows: TGTGCCATCAGCGATCCGGCATCAAACTATGGCTACACCTTC. Translating it yields CAISDPASNYGYTF.

V and J are TRBV29-1 and TRBJ2-1; no clear D. V shed 3 bases and J shed 10 bases, with 10 bases lying between them. The CDR3 extends over 11 amino acids. Germline V gene sequence: CDR1 SQVTM, CDR2 ANQGSEA. For the CDR3, the DNA is TGCAGCGTTGACCGCGTCGGGGAGCAGTTCTTC. Encoded protein: CSVDRVGEQFF.

The rearrangement links TRBV29-1 to TRBJ2-3; TRBD2 agrees at 8 bases. The trim removed 4 bases at V and 5 bases at J, leaving 2 bases unmatched. CDR1 and CDR2 from the germline V gene are SQVTM and ANQGSEA. CDR3 length: 12 residues. CDR3 bases: TGCAGCGTTGTGGCGGGAGGAGATACGCAGTATTTT. Translated, it gives CSVVAGGDTQYF.

The sample holds many counts of this clonotype. The chain is built from TRBV6-2 or TRBV6-3 and TRBJ2-5; D may match TRBD1 or TRBD2 (5 bases each). V gave up 6 bases and J gave up 1 base, with 18 bases separating them. Germline V gives CDR1 MNHEY, CDR2 SVGEGT. The CDR3 has 16 residues. The chain's CDR3 is CASRHTTRGVQETQYF. The CDR3 DNA is TGTGCCAGCAGACATACGACAAGAGGGGTCCAAGAGACCCAGTACTTC.

This clonotype was counted many times. The chain links TRBV7-8 to TRBJ2-7; D is perhaps TRBD2 (6 bases). The germline V and J ends were trimmed by 6 bases and 3 bases, with 12 bases remaining between them. CDR1 and CDR2 from the germline V gene are SGHVS and FQNEAQ. The CDR3 consists of 13 residues. The CDR3 sequence is CASSLRTNYEQYF. The CDR3 DNA sequence: TGTGCCAGCAGTTTACGGACTAACTACGAGCAGTACTTC.

The chain combines TRBV12-3 or TRBV12-4 with TRBJ1-2; 10 bases are a match to TRBD1. Trimming at V came to 3 bases and at J to 4 bases, leaving 5 bases not matched to a gene. The CDR3 length is 15 residues. The CDR3 protein is CASSFSGQGIYGYTF. The DNA for the CDR3 is TGTGCCAGCAGTTTTTCGGGACAGGGGATCTATGGCTACACCTTC.

As concerns this clonotype: The junction departs from germline at one end; a sequencing error may be responsible. This sequence joins TRBV19 and TRBJ1-4; D call uncertain. The CDR3 contains 13 residues. Germline V gene lookup returns CDR1 LNHDA and CDR2 SQIVND (reference sequence). The CDR3 DNA reads as TGTACCAGCAACAGCCTACTTGATGAAAAACTGTTTTTT. Translated, it gives CTSNSLLDEKLFF.

This clonotype was picked up many times. The J gene is TRBJ2-5, the V gene TRBV4-1, with D perhaps matching TRBD1 (5 bases). The germline V gene has CDR1 MGHRA and CDR2 YSYEKL. V shed 0 bases and J shed 5 bases, with 16 bases lying between them. This CDR3 has 16 residues. CDR3 residues: CASSQDSVRVGETQYF. CDR3 nucleotide sequence: TGCGCCAGCAGCCAAGATTCTGTCAGGGTGGGCGAGACCCAGTACTTC.

This clonotype has at least ten counts. The chain recombines TRBV6-1 with TRBJ2-7; TRBD1 matches 9 bases. This CDR3 region has 17 residues. Trimming took 5 bases from V and 3 from J; bases not matched to a gene: 14. The germline V gene has CDR1 MNHNS and CDR2 SASEGT. CDR3 region: CASSTTRATGGVYEQYF. CDR3 DNA: TGTGCCAGCAGTACGACCCGGGCGACAGGGGGTGTCTACGAGCAGTACTTC.

A single count supports this clonotype. A much larger clone sits a single nucleotide away, making a read error possible. The chain recombines TRBV27 with TRBJ2-7, with D hard to call. Germline CDR1 and CDR2: MNHEY and SMNVEV (reference sequence). The CDR3 is made up of 14 amino acids. This CDR3 is CACSFTFRGYEQYF. Here the CDR3 DNA reads TGTGCCTGCAGTTTCACCTTTCGTGGTTACGAGCAGTACTTC.

This clonotype was detected ten times or more. The rearrangement links TRBV7-2 to TRBJ2-1; possible D gene TRBD1, 7 bases. V was clipped by 6 bases and J by 1 base, with 13 bases between them. The CDR3 contains 15 residues. The germline V gene encodes CDR1 SGHTA and CDR2 FQGNSA. The CDR3 nucleotides are TGTGCCAGCAGAATGGGGGGACAGTCCTACAATGAGCAGTTCTTC. Protein: CASRMGGQSYNEQFF.

The chain is built from TRBV4-1 and TRBJ2-7; D unresolved. Germline V gives CDR1 MGHRA, CDR2 YSYEKL. V was cut by 4 bases and J by 0 bases, with 10 bases left in between. There are 14 residues in the CDR3. CDR3 loop: CASSLDGYSYEQYF. In DNA, the CDR3 is TGCGCCAGCAGCCTGGACGGTTACTCCTACGAGCAGTACTTC.

The V call is TRBV6-1, the J call TRBJ1-2; D not certain. Germline V CDR1 and CDR2: MNHNS, SASEGT. V lost 2 bases and J lost 8, with 12 bases in between. CDR3 length equals 13 residues. The DNA of the CDR3 is TGTGCCAGCAGTGAAAGGGTGGGGAACGGCTACACCTTC. This gives the protein CASSERVGNGYTF.

The CDR3 is CATSREGRGYNEQFF. DNA of the CDR3: TGTGCCACCAGCAGGGAGGGGAGGGGATACAATGAGCAGTTCTTC. The chain employs TRBV15 and TRBJ2-1, with 7 bases matching TRBD2. The germline V gene has CDR1 LNHNV and CDR2 YYDKDF (reference sequence). The CDR3 runs 15 residues. V shed 3 bases and J 4 bases; nucleotides not matched to a gene: 6.

This clonotype was observed a few times. CDR3 residues: CASSFSGENTEAFF. The CDR3, as DNA: TGTGCCAGCAGCTTCTCCGGGGAGAACACTGAAGCTTTCTTT. This chain links TRBV5-4 with TRBJ1-1, with D uncertain. V was shortened by 2 bases and J by 1 base, with 9 bases between the two germline ends. Germline V gives CDR1 SGHNT, CDR2 YYREEE (reference sequence). The CDR3 length is 14 residues.

Concerning this clonotype itself: At one of its ends the junction is not consistent with the germline gene, which may arise from a read error. The rearrangement joins TRBV20-1 to TRBJ2-3; D uncertain. The CDR3 length is 12 residues. Germline V CDR1 and CDR2: DFQATT, SNEGSKA (reference sequence). In DNA form, the CDR3 reads TGCAGTGTTAGAGAAAATAAAGATACGCAGTATTTT. Encoded protein: CSVRENKDTQYF.

This clonotype was seen many times. The genes are TRBV2 and TRBJ2-7; maybe TRBD1 (6 bases). The CDR3 is made up of 13 amino acids. V was cut by 7 bases and J by 5 bases, with 15 bases left in between. The germline gives CDR1 SNHLY, CDR2 FYNNEI. The CDR3 protein is CASKRWGTHEQYF. The CDR3 DNA follows: TGTGCCAGCAAGCGGTGGGGGACACACGAGCAGTACTTC.

Many counts were recorded for this clonotype. The chain has TRBV6-1 and TRBJ2-2; D is perhaps TRBD1 or TRBD2 (5 bases each). This CDR3 has 15 residues. Trimming pared 6 bases from V and 0 bases from J, leaving 11 bases between. Germline loops: CDR1 MNHNS, CDR2 SASEGT. As DNA, the CDR3 is TGTGCCAGCAGGGCTTCGGGACCGAACACCGGGGAGCTGTTTTTT. Translation: CASRASGPNTGELFF.

This clonotype was detected many times. This chain connects TRBV10-2 to TRBJ1-2, with 7 positions matching TRBD1. The V and J ends lost 7 bases and 5 bases, in that order; junction bases with no gene match: 4. Germline V gene data show CDR1 as WSHSY and CDR2 as SAAADI. The length of the CDR3 is 12 residues. CDR3 DNA: TGCGCCAGCAAAGACAGGGCGTATGGCTACACCTTC. It translates to CASKDRAYGYTF.

The genes are TRBV30 and TRBJ2-1, with 7 bases fitting TRBD2. V dropped 0 bases and J dropped 9; count of bases not matched to a gene: 14. Germline CDR1 GTSNPN, CDR2 SVGIG (reference sequence). The CDR3 loop spans 16 amino acids. The DNA for the CDR3 is TGTGCCTGGAGTGTACCGGGGGGACGGTGGCTTGGTGAGCAGTTCTTC. Encoded protein: CAWSVPGGRWLGEQFF. Together with reference TRBV30 and TRBJ2-1, the CDR3 gives the full variable domain: SQTIHQWPATLVQPVGSPLSLECTVEGTSNPNLYWYRQAAGRGLQLLFYSVGIGQISSEVPQNLSASRPQDRQFILSSKKLLLSDSGFYLCAWSVPGGRWLGEQFFGPGTRLTVL.

The chain joins TRBV6-1 to TRBJ2-3, with 12 nucleotides matching TRBD2. The germline CDR1 and CDR2 sequences are MNHNS and SASEGT. V lost 8 bases and J lost 5; bases outside the gene matches: 5. The CDR3 runs to 14 residues. This chain's CDR3 is CASQLAGGIDTQYF. In DNA, the CDR3 is TGTGCCAGCCAGCTAGCGGGGGGGATAGATACGCAGTATTTT.